This T cell receptor (beta chain) was captured by sequencing in a study of beta chain features in type 1 diabetes. Study-level points and caveats: A closer apparent resemblance between naive, central memory and Treg TCRB repertoires was seen in patients than in healthy donors. cDNA sequencing could over-represent cells with high TCR expression.

Every bit of the isolated RNA underwent reverse transcription, so sequencing read expressed TCRB transcripts. Data came from immunoSEQ multiplex PCR; TCRdb stores just in-frame clones and leaves some out. The sample has 300,000 to 350,000 clones, under 8.5% seen once. With respect to this clone: Its antigen is not known.

Germline V lookup: CDR1 SGHVS, CDR2 FQNEAQ. This CDR3 has 15 residues. V dropped 5 bases and J dropped 0; count of bases not matched to a gene: 5. What was sequenced was central memory CD4+ T cells from blood. The receptor was derived from a woman aged 18-35 years in good health. The genes are TRBV7-8 and TRBJ2-7; 9 nucleotides line up with TRBD2. CDR3 DNA: TGTGCCAGCAGCCCCCTAGCGGGGAGCTCCTACGAGCAGTACTTC. It yields the protein CASSPLAGSSYEQYF. Full variable domain (outside the CDR3, taken from reference TRBV7-8 and TRBJ2-7): GAGVSQSPRYKVAKRGQDVALRCDPISGHVSLFWYQQALGQGPEFLTYFQNEAQLDKSGLPSDRFFAERPEGSVSTLKIQRTQQEDSAVYLCASSPLAGSSYEQYFGPGTRLTVT.